This T cell receptor beta chain is drawn from a study of blood T cell repertoires in COVID-19. Ages ranged from roughly 18 to 95 years, with residence in 20 to 30 US areas. The CDR3 runs to 17 residues. Germline CDR1 is SGHTA and CDR2 is FQGNSA. Trimming cost V 3 bases and J 5 bases; bases outside gene matches: 14. Clones were read by immunoSEQ multiplex PCR, and TCRdb kept only the in-frame ones, dropping some. In the table there are roughly 500,000 clones, approximately 88% of which are singletons. Sample: PBMCs or T cells enriched from blood (not recorded which). The genes are TRBV7-2 and TRBJ2-5; 8 bases align to TRBD2. The receptor's source is a woman aged 35 to 49 who had recovered from COVID-19. The CDR3 protein is CASSLESSGSWRETQYF. Here the CDR3 DNA reads TGTGCCAGCAGCTTGGAGTCGAGCGGGAGTTGGCGGGAGACCCAGTACTTC.